This TCR beta chain was captured by sequencing in a study of T cell responses to AZD1222 COVID-19 vaccine. This clone came up once. The CDR3 is made up of 20 amino acids. Germline trimming cut 4 bases from V and 3 bases from J; bases unmatched to any gene: 23. In germline, CDR1 is LGHDT, CDR2 YNNKEL (reference sequence). Data came from immunoSEQ multiplex PCR; TCRdb stores just in-frame clones and leaves some out. This repertoire shows more than 150,000 clones, around 89% found once; its top ten account for roughly 6%. Sequencing was performed on peripheral blood, taken on day 0 of AZD1222 vaccination. The source of this sequence is an adult in good health. This chain joins TRBV3-1 (or the pseudogene TRBV3-2) and TRBJ1-2; TRBD1 aligns across 7 bases. CDR3 residues: CASSPECSPSLRQGYYGYTF. The CDR3 DNA is TGTGCCAGCAGCCCTGAGTGTAGCCCTTCCTTACGACAGGGATACTATGGCTACACCTTC.